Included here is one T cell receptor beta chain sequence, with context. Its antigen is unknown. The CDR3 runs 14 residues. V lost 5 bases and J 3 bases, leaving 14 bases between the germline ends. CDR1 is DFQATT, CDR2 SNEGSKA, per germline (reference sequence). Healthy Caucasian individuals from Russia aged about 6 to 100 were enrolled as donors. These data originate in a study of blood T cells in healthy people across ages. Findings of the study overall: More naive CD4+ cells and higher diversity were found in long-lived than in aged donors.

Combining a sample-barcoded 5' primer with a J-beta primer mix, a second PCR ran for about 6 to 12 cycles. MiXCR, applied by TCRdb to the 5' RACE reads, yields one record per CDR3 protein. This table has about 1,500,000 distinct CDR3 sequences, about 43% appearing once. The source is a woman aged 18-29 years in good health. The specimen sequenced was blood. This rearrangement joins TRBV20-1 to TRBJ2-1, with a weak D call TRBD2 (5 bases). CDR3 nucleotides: TGCAGTGCTGGTGGCGGAGGAGGCTACAATGAGCAGTTCTTC. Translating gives CSAGGGGGYNEQFF.